This T cell receptor (beta chain) derives from a study of CD8+ T cells in alopecia areata. As regards this clone: As yet, its antigen is unknown.

J gave up 9 bases and V 5 bases, and 12 bases lay outside the gene matches. The CDR3 consists of 16 residues. Germline values: CDR1 SGHVS, CDR2 FNYEAQ. cDNA serving as the sequencing template came from extracted, reverse transcribed RNA. Sequencing used immunoSEQ multiplex PCR; TCRdb keeps in-frame clones, though not all of them. The data hold about 150,000 clones, with approximately 87% observed a single time. Study findings and constraints: Among the cells sequenced in scalp samples are also the resident alphabeta T cells of normal skin.

The TCR sequence derives from a human donor with alopecia areata. The source was CD8+ T cells sorted from blood, collected at week 0. J is TRBJ2-1 and V is TRBV7-6; 11 nucleotides line up with TRBD2. CDR3 DNA: TGTGCCAGCAGCAAAAGTTCGGGTAGCGGGAGGGGTGAGCAGTTCTTC. Amino acids: CASSKSSGSGRGEQFF.